This T cell receptor (beta chain) stems from a study of T cell repertoires in cytomegalovirus infection (dated by TCRdb to about 2019). About the full investigation: Recently identified HLA-C-restricted CMV epitopes, whose presentation resists viral immunomodulation, were targeted by peptide stimulations together with well-studied HLA-B-restricted epitopes. Donor HLA type was relevant to the analysis, because carriage of CMV infection together with the matching HLA type was indicated by public TCR beta signatures.

Read against the paper, the sample's treatment or condition label means: in vitro stimulation with specific CMV peptide epitopes to enrich CMV-specific T cells. The reads were generated on an Illumina HiSeq 1500. TCRdb itself trimmed the public reads at Q25 with fastp, ran MiXCR and retained productive beta chains. Rows matching on CDR3 protein sequence are summarized as one entry with the most common DNA and genes. A total of 50,000 to 65,000 distinct CDR3 sequences appear in this sample, 15% to 25% of them only once. The ten biggest clones cover roughly 67% of the sample. Here is what the overall study found, with its caveats: The ex vivo response was dominated by HLA-C-restricted CMV-specific TCR beta clonotypes, and the single most frequent clonotype in two of eight donors was supplied by these HLA-C-restricted clonotypes. In both this cohort and an independent roughly 350-donor cohort, the cumulative frequency of public TCR beta family members distinguished carriers of CMV infection plus the relevant HLA type.

Inclusive of the bounding cysteine and phenylalanine, the CDR3 is 18 residues long. The only DNA kept is the CDR3, 54 bases in frame from the first base. Via the germline V gene, CDR1 is SNHLY and CDR2 FYNNEI. A distance of 22 bases separates the germline ends of V and J, which lose 6 bases and 1 base respectively. This clonotype has only a few counts. What antigen it recognizes has not been identified. Base-call qualities are not available, and no considerably larger clone is one nucleotide away. The sequence joins TRBV2 to TRBJ1-5, with TRBD1 tentatively as D gene (6 bases match). The clonotype was recovered from a human donor in good health (CMV status not recorded). Some clones in this sample may be carry-over from other donors' samples. The source material was CD8+ T cells from cultured PBMCs, sampled from culture after CMV antigen stimulation. DNA sequence: TGTGCCAGCAGATCCGCCGGGGGCGGGTCGGGAAGCAATCAGCCCCAGCATTTT. It encodes CASRSAGGGSGSNQPQHF.